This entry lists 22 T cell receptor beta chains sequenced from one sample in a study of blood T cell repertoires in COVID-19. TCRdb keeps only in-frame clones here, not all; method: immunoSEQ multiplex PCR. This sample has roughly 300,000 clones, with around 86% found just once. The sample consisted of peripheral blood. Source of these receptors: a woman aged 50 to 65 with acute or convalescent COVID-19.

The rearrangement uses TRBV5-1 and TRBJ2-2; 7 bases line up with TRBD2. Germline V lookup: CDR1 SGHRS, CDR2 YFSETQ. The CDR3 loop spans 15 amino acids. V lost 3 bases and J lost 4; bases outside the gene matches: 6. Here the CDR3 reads CASSWAPGGTGELFF. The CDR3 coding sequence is TGCGCCAGCAGCTGGGCCCCGGGAGGCACCGGGGAGCTGTTTTTT.

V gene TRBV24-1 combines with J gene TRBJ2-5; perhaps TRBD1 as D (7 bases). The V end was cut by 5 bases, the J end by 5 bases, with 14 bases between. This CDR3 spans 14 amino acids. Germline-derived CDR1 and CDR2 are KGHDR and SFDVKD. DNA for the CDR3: TGTGCCACCAGTGGCTCGACAGGGACTGAGACCCAGTACTTC. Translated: CATSGSTGTETQYF.

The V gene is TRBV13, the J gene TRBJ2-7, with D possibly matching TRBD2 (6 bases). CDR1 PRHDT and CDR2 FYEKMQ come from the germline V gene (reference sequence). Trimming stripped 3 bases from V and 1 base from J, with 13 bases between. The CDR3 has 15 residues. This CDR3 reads CASSFPRGGSYEQYF. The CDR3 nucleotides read TGTGCCAGCAGCTTCCCCCGTGGGGGGTCCTACGAGCAGTACTTC. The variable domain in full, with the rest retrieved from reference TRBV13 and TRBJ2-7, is AAGVIQSPRHLIKEKRETATLKCYPIPRHDTVYWYQQGPGQDPQFLISFYEKMQSDKGSIPDRFSAQQFSDYHSELNMSSLELGDSALYFCASSFPRGGSYEQYFGPGTRLTVT.

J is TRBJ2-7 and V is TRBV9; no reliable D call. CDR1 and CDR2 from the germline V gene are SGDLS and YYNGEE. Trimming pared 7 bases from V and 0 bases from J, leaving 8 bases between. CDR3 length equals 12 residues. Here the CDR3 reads CASGPGSYEQYF. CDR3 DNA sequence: TGTGCCAGCGGGCCAGGCTCCTACGAGCAGTACTTC.

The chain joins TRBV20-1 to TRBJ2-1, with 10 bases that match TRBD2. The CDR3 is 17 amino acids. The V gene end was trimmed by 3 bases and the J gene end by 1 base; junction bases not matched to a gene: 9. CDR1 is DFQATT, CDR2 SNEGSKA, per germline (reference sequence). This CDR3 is CSASEELAGGSYNEQFF. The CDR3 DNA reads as TGCAGTGCTAGTGAAGAATTAGCGGGAGGTTCCTACAATGAGCAGTTCTTC.

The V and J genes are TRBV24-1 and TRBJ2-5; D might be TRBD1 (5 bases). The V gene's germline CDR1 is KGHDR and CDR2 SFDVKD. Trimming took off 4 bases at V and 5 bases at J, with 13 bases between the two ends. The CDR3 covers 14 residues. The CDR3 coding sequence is TGTGCCACCAGTGACCGAGGACACTCGGAGACCCAGTACTTC. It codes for CATSDRGHSETQYF.

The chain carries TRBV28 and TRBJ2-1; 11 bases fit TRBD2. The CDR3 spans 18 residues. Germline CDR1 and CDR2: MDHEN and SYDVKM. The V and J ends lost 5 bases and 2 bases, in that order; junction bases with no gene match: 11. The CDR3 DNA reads TGTGCCAGCAGTAGATTCGGGACTAGCGGAACCGCCTACAATGAGCAGTTCTTC. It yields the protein CASSRFGTSGTAYNEQFF.

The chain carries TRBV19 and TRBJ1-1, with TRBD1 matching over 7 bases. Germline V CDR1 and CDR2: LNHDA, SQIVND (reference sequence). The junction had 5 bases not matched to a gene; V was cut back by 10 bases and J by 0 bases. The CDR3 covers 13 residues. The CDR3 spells CATEDRMNTEAFF. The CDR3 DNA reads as TGTGCCACCGAGGACAGGATGAACACTGAAGCTTTCTTT.

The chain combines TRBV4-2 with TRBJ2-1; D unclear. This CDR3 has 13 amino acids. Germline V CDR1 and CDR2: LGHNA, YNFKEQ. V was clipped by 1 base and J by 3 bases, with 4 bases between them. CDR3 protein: CASSQGVYNEQFF. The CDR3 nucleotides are TGTGCCAGCAGCCAAGGAGTCTACAATGAGCAGTTCTTC.

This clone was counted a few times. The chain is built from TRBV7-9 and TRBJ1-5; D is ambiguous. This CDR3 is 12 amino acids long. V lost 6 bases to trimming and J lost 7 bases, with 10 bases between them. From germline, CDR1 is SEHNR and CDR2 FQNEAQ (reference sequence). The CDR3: CASSHLGQPQHF. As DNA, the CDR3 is TGTGCCAGCAGTCATCTAGGCCAGCCCCAGCATTTT.

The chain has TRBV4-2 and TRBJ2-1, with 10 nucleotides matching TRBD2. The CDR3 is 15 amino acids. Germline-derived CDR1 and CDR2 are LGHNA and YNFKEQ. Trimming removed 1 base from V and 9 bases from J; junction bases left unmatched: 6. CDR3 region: CASSQAVLAGFEQFF. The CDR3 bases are TGTGCCAGCAGCCAAGCGGTACTAGCGGGGTTTGAGCAGTTCTTC.

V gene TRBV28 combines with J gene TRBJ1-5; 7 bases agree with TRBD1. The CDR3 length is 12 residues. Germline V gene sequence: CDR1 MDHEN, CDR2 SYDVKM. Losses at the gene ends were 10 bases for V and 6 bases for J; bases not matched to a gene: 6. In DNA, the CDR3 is TGTGCCATCAACAGGGGTGCTCAGCCCCAGCATTTT. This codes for CAINRGAQPQHF.

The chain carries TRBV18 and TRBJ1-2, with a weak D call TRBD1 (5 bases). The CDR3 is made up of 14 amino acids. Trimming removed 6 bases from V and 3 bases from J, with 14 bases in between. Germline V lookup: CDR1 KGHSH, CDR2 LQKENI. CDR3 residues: CASSDTTADYGYTF. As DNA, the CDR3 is TGTGCCAGCTCGGACACTACAGCAGACTATGGCTACACCTTC.

CDR3 amino acids: CASRQGITSGNTIYF. Here the CDR3 DNA reads TGTGCCAGCCGACAGGGTATAACCTCTGGAAACACCATATATTTT. V gene TRBV19 combines with J gene TRBJ1-3, with 7 bases fitting TRBD1. V shed 9 bases, J shed 0 bases, and the junction held 8 bases outside the gene matches. This CDR3 is 15 amino acids long. Germline CDR1 reads LNHDA; CDR2 reads SQIVND (reference sequence). Together with reference TRBV19 and TRBJ1-3, the CDR3 gives the full variable domain: DGGITQSPKYLFRKEGQNVTLSCEQNLNHDAMYWYRQDPGQGLRLIYYSQIVNDFQKGDIAEGYSVSREKKESFPLTVTSAQKNPTAFYLCASRQGITSGNTIYFGEGSWLTVV.

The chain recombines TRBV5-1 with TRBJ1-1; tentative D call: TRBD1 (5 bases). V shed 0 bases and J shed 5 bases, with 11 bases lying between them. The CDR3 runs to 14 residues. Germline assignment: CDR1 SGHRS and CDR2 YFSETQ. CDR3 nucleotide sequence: TGCGCCAGCAGCTTGGGGGCCAAGGGGACTGAAGCTTTCTTT. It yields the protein CASSLGAKGTEAFF.

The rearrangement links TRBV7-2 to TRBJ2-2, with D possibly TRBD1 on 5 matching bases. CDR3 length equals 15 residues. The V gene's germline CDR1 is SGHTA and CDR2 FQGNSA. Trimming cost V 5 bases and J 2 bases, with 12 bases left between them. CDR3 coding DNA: TGTGCCAGCAGCACCTTTACAGGAAACACCGGGGAGCTGTTTTTT. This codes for CASSTFTGNTGELFF.

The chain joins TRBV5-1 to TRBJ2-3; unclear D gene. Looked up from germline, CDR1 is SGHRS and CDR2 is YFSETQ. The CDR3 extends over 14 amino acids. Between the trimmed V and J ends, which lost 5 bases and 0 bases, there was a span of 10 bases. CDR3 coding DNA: TGCGCCAGCAGGGAGCTACCTAGCACAGATACGCAGTATTTT. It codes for CASRELPSTDTQYF. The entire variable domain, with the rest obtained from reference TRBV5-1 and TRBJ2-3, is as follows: KAGVTQTPRYLIKTRGQQVTLSCSPISGHRSVSWYQQTPGQGLQFLFEYFSETQRNKGNFPGRFSGRQFSNSRSEMNVSTLELGDSALYLCASRELPSTDTQYFGPGTRLTVL.

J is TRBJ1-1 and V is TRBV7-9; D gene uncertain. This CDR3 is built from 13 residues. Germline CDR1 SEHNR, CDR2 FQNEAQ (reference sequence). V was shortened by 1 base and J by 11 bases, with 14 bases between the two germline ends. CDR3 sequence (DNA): TGTGCCAGCAGCTTAGAGCCGGGAGTCGCGGCTTTCTTT. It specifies CASSLEPGVAAFF. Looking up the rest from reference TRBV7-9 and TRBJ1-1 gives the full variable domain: DTGVSQNPRHKITKRGQNVTFRCDPISEHNRLYWYRQTLGQGPEFLTYFQNEAQLEKSRLLSDRFSAERPKGSFSTLEIQRTEQGDSAMYLCASSLEPGVAAFFGQGTRLTVV.

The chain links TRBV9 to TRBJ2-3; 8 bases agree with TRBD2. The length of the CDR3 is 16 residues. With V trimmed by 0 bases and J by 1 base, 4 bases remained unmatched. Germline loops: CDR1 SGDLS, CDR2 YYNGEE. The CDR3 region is CASSVAAGGRTDTQYF. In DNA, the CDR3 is TGTGCCAGCAGCGTAGCTGCGGGAGGACGCACAGATACGCAGTATTTT.

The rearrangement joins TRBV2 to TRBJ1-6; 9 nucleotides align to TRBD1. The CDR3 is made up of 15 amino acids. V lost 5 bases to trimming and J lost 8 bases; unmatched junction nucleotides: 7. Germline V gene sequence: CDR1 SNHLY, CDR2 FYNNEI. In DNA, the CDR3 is TGTGCCAGCAGTTCTTCCGGGACAGGGTATTCACCCCTCCACTTT. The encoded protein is CASSSSGTGYSPLHF.

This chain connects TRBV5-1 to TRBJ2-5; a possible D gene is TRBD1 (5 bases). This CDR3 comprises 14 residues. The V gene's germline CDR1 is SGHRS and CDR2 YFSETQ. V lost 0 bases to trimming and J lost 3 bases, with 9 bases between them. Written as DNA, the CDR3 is TGCGCCAGCAGCTTGGCCTTGACAGAAGAGACCCAGTACTTC. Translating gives CASSLALTEETQYF.

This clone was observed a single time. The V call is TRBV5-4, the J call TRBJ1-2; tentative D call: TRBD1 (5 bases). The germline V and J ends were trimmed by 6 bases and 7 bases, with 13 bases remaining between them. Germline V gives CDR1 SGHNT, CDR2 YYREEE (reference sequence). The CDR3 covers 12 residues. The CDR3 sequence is CASTQPGGGYTF. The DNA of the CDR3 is TGTGCCAGCACTCAGCCCGGGGGTGGCTACACCTTC.